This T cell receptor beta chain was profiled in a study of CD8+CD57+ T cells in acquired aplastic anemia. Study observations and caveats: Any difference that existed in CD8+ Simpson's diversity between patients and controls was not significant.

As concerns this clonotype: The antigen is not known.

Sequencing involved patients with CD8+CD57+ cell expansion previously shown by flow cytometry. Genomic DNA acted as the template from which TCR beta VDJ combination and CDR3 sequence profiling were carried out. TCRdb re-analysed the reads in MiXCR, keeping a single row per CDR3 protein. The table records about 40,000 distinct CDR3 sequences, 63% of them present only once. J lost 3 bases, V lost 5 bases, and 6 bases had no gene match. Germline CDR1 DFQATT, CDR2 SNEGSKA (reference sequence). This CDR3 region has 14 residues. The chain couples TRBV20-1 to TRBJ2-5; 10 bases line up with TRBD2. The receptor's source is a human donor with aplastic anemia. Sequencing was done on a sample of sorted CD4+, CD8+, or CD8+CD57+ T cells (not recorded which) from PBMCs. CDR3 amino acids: CSAASGGAEETQYF. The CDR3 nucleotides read TGCAGTGCTGCAAGCGGGGGGGCGGAAGAGACCCAGTACTTC.